This TCR beta chain was observed in a study of T cells expressing NK-cell markers. About the study: Sorted CD3+CD56-NKG2C+, CD3+CD56+NKG2C+ and CD3+CD56+NKG2C- T cells supplied the TCR beta repertoires.

UMI-tagged 5'RACE template switching yielded the TCR beta cDNA. From the 5' RACE reads, TCRdb lists one entry per CDR3 protein and no DNA. The repertoire table contains roughly 390,000 distinct CDR3 sequences. This CDR3 contains 13 residues. Sequencing input: blood T cells: a sorted CD56 or NKG2C T cell subset, CD4+ or CD8+ T cells, or bulk PBMC T cells (not recorded which). The chain is built from TRBV12-3 or TRBV12-4 and TRBJ2-1. This receptor was identified in a woman in her forties or fifties in good health. This chain's CDR3 is CASSPIGYNEQFF.